This passage covers 21 T cell receptor beta chains from one sample sequenced in a study of control samples from healthy donors and cancer patients. Using immunoSEQ multiplex PCR, the repertoire was profiled, and TCRdb retains in-frame clones only, with some absent. This table has 90,000 to 150,000 clones, about nine tenths appearing once. Sequenced sample: blood. The receptors derive from a man aged 40-50 years in good health.

The V gene is TRBV4-1, the J gene TRBJ1-2; tentatively, D is TRBD1 (6 bases). Per the germline V gene, CDR1 is MGHRA and CDR2 is YSYEKL. Trimming took 0 bases from V and 4 from J, leaving 15 bases between them. CDR3 length: 16 amino acids. The CDR3 DNA is TGCGCCAGCAGCCAAGAGGTTAGGGGGGACCTCTATGGCTACACCTTC. Translating it yields CASSQEVRGDLYGYTF.

The rearrangement uses TRBV5-4 and TRBJ2-5; 11 nucleotides match TRBD2. The CDR3 has 14 amino acids. Trimming took 4 bases from V and 3 from J; bases not matched to a gene: 2. The germline gives CDR1 SGHNT, CDR2 YYREEE (reference sequence). The CDR3 loop is CASSKTSGEETQYF. In nucleotides, the CDR3 is TGTGCCAGCAGCAAGACTAGCGGGGAAGAGACCCAGTACTTC.

The rearrangement uses TRBV2 and TRBJ1-5, with unresolved D. The CDR3 length is 13 residues. From germline, CDR1 is SNHLY and CDR2 FYNNEI. The V end was cut by 3 bases, the J end by 4 bases, with 7 bases between. The CDR3 DNA sequence: TGTGCCAGCAGTGACCAGGTAAATCAGCCCCAGCATTTT. Protein product: CASSDQVNQPQHF.

The V gene is TRBV6-5, the J gene TRBJ2-1; TRBD2 aligns across 8 bases. Germline loops: CDR1 MNHEY, CDR2 SVGAGI. Trimming cost V 4 bases and J 8 bases; bases outside gene matches: 10. The CDR3 sequence is 15 residues long. CDR3 DNA sequence: TGTGCCAGCAGTTCTCTCGGGGGGGCGTCCGATGAGCAGTTCTTC. It is translated as CASSSLGGASDEQFF.

This chain joins TRBV7-3 and TRBJ2-1, with 7 bases that match TRBD1. Germline assignment: CDR1 SGHTA and CDR2 FQGTGA. V lost 3 bases and J lost 0; bases outside the gene matches: 5. The CDR3 loop spans 16 amino acids. As DNA, the CDR3 is TGTGCCAGCAGCTTTGGGACAGCCAGCTCCTACAATGAGCAGTTCTTC. Translating gives CASSFGTASSYNEQFF.

This CDR3 is CATSRDRGAGANVLTF. CDR3 coding DNA: TGTGCCACCAGCAGAGATCGGGGAGCCGGGGCCAACGTCCTGACTTTC. The rearrangement links TRBV15 to TRBJ2-6, with a tentative D call TRBD2 (5 bases). From germline, CDR1 is LNHNV and CDR2 YYDKDF (reference sequence). V dropped 0 bases and J dropped 4 bases, with 10 bases sitting between them. This CDR3 has 16 amino acids.

Points on this clone: Likely a read error: the CDR3 ends without its conserved phenylalanine or tryptophan. No DNA is shown, since the ends of the CDR3 on it are uncertain; the CDR3 is the one TCRdb lists. V usage is TRBV9 and J usage is TRBJ1-2. Both ends counted, the CDR3 spans 12 residues. In germline, CDR1 is SGDLS, CDR2 YYNGEE. The CDR3 loop is CASSALTGTLVL.

Only one count was recorded for this clone. The CDR3 here is CAWSEQGFTEAFF. In DNA form, the CDR3 reads TGTGCCTGGAGTGAACAGGGGTTTACTGAAGCTTTCTTT. The chain uses TRBV30 and TRBJ1-1, with 7 bases identical to TRBD1. Germline CDR1 is GTSNPN and CDR2 is SVGIG (reference sequence). There are 13 residues in the CDR3. The junction had 4 bases not matched to a gene; V was cut back by 1 base and J by 5 bases.

V usage is TRBV19 and J usage is TRBJ2-7, with 8 positions matching TRBD2. The CDR3 extends over 15 amino acids. V shed 3 bases, J shed 4 bases, and the junction held 8 bases outside the gene matches. Germline CDR1 reads LNHDA; CDR2 reads SQIVND (reference sequence). This chain's CDR3 is CASSMYGSGAYEQYF. In DNA form, the CDR3 reads TGTGCCAGTAGTATGTATGGTAGCGGGGCTTACGAGCAGTACTTC.

V gene TRBV6-5 combines with J gene TRBJ2-6; unclear D gene. The CDR3 runs 14 residues. Trimming cost V 4 bases and J 0 bases, with 4 bases left between them. Per the germline V gene, CDR1 is MNHEY and CDR2 is SVGAGI. As DNA, the CDR3 is TGTGCCAGCAGTTTATTCTCTGGGGCCAACGTCCTGACTTTC. Translated, it gives CASSLFSGANVLTF.

CDR3 coding DNA: TGTGCCACCAGTGATACAGGGACCACAGATACGCAGTATTTT. Translation gives CATSDTGTTDTQYF. The gene calls are TRBV24-1 and TRBJ2-3; D might be TRBD1 (6 bases). Germline-derived CDR1 and CDR2 are KGHDR and SFDVKD. V was clipped by 3 bases and J by 2 bases, with 8 bases between them. CDR3 length equals 14 residues.

The J gene is TRBJ2-7, the V gene TRBV10-3, with D possibly being TRBD2 (5 bases). Trimming removed 6 bases from V and 3 bases from J, with 12 bases in between. The CDR3 contains 13 residues. Germline V lookup: CDR1 ENHRY, CDR2 SYGVKD. The CDR3 nucleotides are TGTGCCATCAGGGGAGACATACGCTACGAGCAGTACTTC. This gives the protein CAIRGDIRYEQYF.

The rearrangement links TRBV7-9 to TRBJ1-2; 7 bases fit TRBD1. The V and J ends lost 2 bases and 8 bases, in that order; junction bases with no gene match: 8. The germline gives CDR1 SEHNR, CDR2 FQNEAQ (reference sequence). This CDR3 region has 14 residues. DNA of the CDR3: TGTGCCAGCAGCTTAAAAGGGGGCGAGAAGGGCTACACCTTC. This translates into CASSLKGGEKGYTF. Full variable domain (outside the CDR3, taken from reference TRBV7-9 and TRBJ1-2): DTGVSQNPRHKITKRGQNVTFRCDPISEHNRLYWYRQTLGQGPEFLTYFQNEAQLEKSRLLSDRFSAERPKGSFSTLEIQRTEQGDSAMYLCASSLKGGEKGYTFGSGTRLTVV.

The gene calls are TRBV27 and TRBJ1-1; TRBD1 matches at 8 bases. The length of the CDR3 is 17 residues. Per germline, CDR1 MNHEY and CDR2 SMNVEV (reference sequence). V lost 4 bases, J lost 0 bases, and 10 bases stayed unmatched. CDR3 bases: TGTGCCAGCAGTTCGGGACAGGCCCTCTTTATGAACACTGAAGCTTTCTTT. Protein sequence: CASSSGQALFMNTEAFF.

The rearrangement links TRBV7-2 to TRBJ1-3; TRBD1 aligns across 9 bases. The CDR3 is made up of 14 amino acids. Germline-derived CDR1 and CDR2 are SGHTA and FQGNSA. Trimming removed 5 bases from V and 7 bases from J; junction bases left unmatched: 6. The CDR3: CASSPPGTGNTIYF. The CDR3 DNA follows: TGTGCCAGCAGCCCCCCCGGGACAGGGAACACCATATATTTT.

The rearrangement joins TRBV10-2 to TRBJ1-1; 7 nucleotides align to TRBD1. Germline lookup yields CDR1 WSHSY and CDR2 SAAADI. Germline trimming cut 7 bases from V and 2 bases from J; bases unmatched to any gene: 7. The CDR3 covers 14 residues. CDR3 sequence: CASKFAGGNTEAFF. The CDR3 region has the DNA TGCGCCAGCAAATTTGCAGGGGGTAACACTGAAGCTTTCTTT.

The chain joins TRBV2 to TRBJ2-3, with TRBD1 matching over 9 bases. CDR1 and CDR2 from the germline V gene are SNHLY and FYNNEI. J lost 6 bases, V lost 5 bases, and 6 bases had no gene match. The length of the CDR3 is 14 residues. The CDR3 here is CASSLDRGLDTQYF. CDR3 nucleotide sequence: TGTGCCAGCAGTCTGGACAGGGGATTGGATACGCAGTATTTT.

The V gene is TRBV29-1, the J gene TRBJ2-7; maybe TRBD2 (5 bases). V was pared by 7 bases and J by 0 bases, with 13 bases between. The V gene's germline CDR1 is SQVTM and CDR2 ANQGSEA. The CDR3 is made up of 13 amino acids. As DNA, the CDR3 is TGCAGCGCCAGCCGGGGATACTCCTACGAGCAGTACTTC. As protein: CSASRGYSYEQYF.

The V call is TRBV28, the J call TRBJ1-2, with D uncertain. The CDR3 is 13 amino acids. The V gene's germline CDR1 is MDHEN and CDR2 SYDVKM. The V end lost 5 bases, the J end lost 3 bases, and 10 bases lay between the germline ends. In DNA form, the CDR3 reads TGTGCCAGCAGTATCGACTCATACTATGGCTACACCTTC. Translating gives CASSIDSYYGYTF.

The V and J genes are TRBV5-1 and TRBJ1-1; 7 bases fit TRBD1. The CDR3 spans 14 residues. Germline CDR1 reads SGHRS; CDR2 reads YFSETQ. Trimming removed 1 base from V and 5 bases from J; junction bases left unmatched: 5. The CDR3 coding sequence is TGCGCCAGCAGCTTGTCAGGGGGAGGGACTGAAGCTTTCTTT. Residues: CASSLSGGGTEAFF.

The V gene is TRBV7-8, the J gene TRBJ2-7; the match to TRBD1 covers 9 bases. V was clipped by 5 bases and J by 5 bases; unmatched bases: 7. Germline V gene lookup returns CDR1 SGHVS and CDR2 FQNEAQ. CDR3 length equals 14 residues. This CDR3 is CASSTGTGKDEQYF. CDR3 sequence (DNA): TGTGCCAGCAGCACCGGGACAGGGAAGGACGAGCAGTACTTC.